This T cell receptor beta chain stems from a study of liver allograft versus peripheral blood T cells. Across the study: Comparing T cell receptor repertoires in transplanted livers with those in recipients' peripheral blood was part of the design. Study results and limitations: Inside liver allografts, T cell receptor repertoires reportedly diverged from the repertoires found in peripheral blood.

Via MiXCR, TCRdb re-called the reads, giving one row per CDR3 protein. The sample contains some 3,700 distinct CDR3 sequences, more than 15% of which appear only once. CDR3 length: 13 amino acids. V was shortened by 2 bases and J by 0 bases, with 2 bases between the two germline ends. Germline CDR1 and CDR2: WSHSY and SAAADI. Note on this clonotype: Its specificity is not known.

This sequence was found in a human patient who had a liver transplant. Some T cells may arise from the graft donor. The chain is built from TRBV10-2 and TRBJ2-4; D not certain. The CDR3 DNA follows: TGCGCCAGCAGTGAGGAAGCCAAAAACATTCAGTACTTC. Translation: CASSEEAKNIQYF.